This TCR beta chain emerged from a study of blood T cell repertoires in COVID-19. About the research overall: Italy, Spain and the United States were the sources of the convalescent and acute COVID-19 samples. PBMCs, B-cell-depleted T cells, or T cells were the source of the cDNA or gDNA that made up the material.

Assay: immunoSEQ multiplex PCR; the TCRdb copy retains only in-frame clones and omits some. The data contain about 400,000 clones, approximately 87% of them singletons. Germline trimming cut 4 bases from V and 6 bases from J; bases unmatched to any gene: 5. This CDR3 is 13 amino acids long. Germline V gives CDR1 LGHDT, CDR2 YNNKEL (reference sequence). Material: PBMCs or T cells enriched from blood (not recorded which). The chain links TRBV3-1 (or the pseudogene TRBV3-2) to TRBJ2-7; 8 bases are a match to TRBD2. This sequence originates from a woman in her forties or fifties who had recovered from COVID-19. The DNA of the CDR3 is TGTGCCAGCAGCCTCGGGACTAGGGTCGAGCAGTACTTC. Translated, it gives CASSLGTRVEQYF.